The 32 T cell receptor beta chains below come from one sample, sequenced in a study of spatial heterogeneity in lung cancer. One entry per CDR3 protein, called by TCRdb with MiXCR from the 5' RACE reads. The table includes around 110,000 distinct CDR3 sequences, 9% to 15% detected once. Time point: blood at routine non-recurrence follow-up after resection. Material for sequencing was whole RNA from tumor, nontumor lung or frozen PBMC, left unsorted. This specimen was PBMCs, taken at follow-up. The source is a male donor with early-stage non-small cell lung cancer.

This clonotype was counted ten times or more. The gene calls are TRBV5-1 and TRBJ1-6; 7 nucleotides agree with TRBD1. This CDR3 contains 13 residues. Per germline, CDR1 SGHRS and CDR2 YFSETQ. V was clipped by 7 bases and J by 7 bases; unmatched bases: 5. In DNA, the CDR3 is TGCGCCAGCTCGGGACAGCCCAATTCACCCCTCCACTTT. The encoded protein is CASSGQPNSPLHF.

This clonotype was observed at least ten times. This chain uses TRBV9 with TRBJ2-7; 7 nucleotides agree with TRBD1. This CDR3 is 14 amino acids long. With 4 bases clipped from V and 7 bases from J, the junction kept 11 bases outside the gene matches. Germline V gene lookup returns CDR1 SGDLS and CDR2 YYNGEE. The CDR3 reads CASSQHGTVGEQYF. DNA for the CDR3: TGTGCCAGCAGCCAACATGGGACAGTCGGAGAGCAGTACTTC.

This sequence joins TRBV29-1 and TRBJ2-5; possibly TRBD2 for D (5 bases). Germline V gene sequence: CDR1 SQVTM, CDR2 ANQGSEA. The V end was cut by 6 bases, the J end by 5 bases, with 16 bases between. This CDR3 spans 13 amino acids. The CDR3 protein is CSVLPPTGETQYF. CDR3 nucleotides: TGCAGCGTCCTACCCCCGACGGGGGAGACCCAGTACTTC.

The V call is TRBV12-3 or TRBV12-4, the J call TRBJ2-6, with a tentative D call TRBD2 (5 bases). The length of the CDR3 is 13 residues. The ends were cut back, 8 bases at V and 6 bases at J, with 11 bases in the middle. The CDR3 protein is CASHGGVANVLTF. The CDR3 region has the DNA TGTGCCAGCCACGGAGGAGTGGCCAACGTCCTGACTTTC.

The chain couples TRBV12-3 or TRBV12-4 to TRBJ1-1; tentatively, D is TRBD1 (5 bases). The CDR3 covers 17 residues. V lost 6 bases and J 3 bases, leaving 23 bases between the germline ends. CDR3 DNA sequence: TGTGCCAGCAGGCCTGGGAACCTCTTCCGGGGGGACACTGAAGCTTTCTTT. This codes for CASRPGNLFRGDTEAFF.

In this sample, this clonotype turned up a few times. CDR3 sequence reads: CASSPPVIREGGELFF. DNA for the CDR3: TGTGCCAGCTCACCACCGGTTATCAGGGAAGGCGGGGAGCTGTTTTTT. The chain recombines TRBV18 with TRBJ2-2, with D possibly TRBD1 on 5 matching bases. There are 16 residues in the CDR3. Trimming left V 0 bases short and J 7 bases short, with 15 bases between. In germline, CDR1 is KGHSH, CDR2 LQKENI.

The chain couples TRBV10-3 to TRBJ1-4; 8 positions agree with TRBD1. The CDR3 runs 15 residues. The germline V gene encodes CDR1 ENHRY and CDR2 SYGVKD. V dropped 2 bases and J dropped 8; count of bases not matched to a gene: 7. CDR3 DNA sequence: TGTGCCATCAGTGAGAGCAGGGGGCGCGGGGAAAAACTGTTTTTT. Protein: CAISESRGRGEKLFF.

This chain links TRBV27 with TRBJ2-2; TRBD1 aligns across 7 bases. Germline CDR1 MNHEY, CDR2 SMNVEV (reference sequence). V was pared by 3 bases and J by 3 bases, with 1 base of the junction left unmatched. The CDR3 contains 14 residues. CDR3 DNA: TGTGCCAGCAGTTTTACAGGGGACACCGGGGAGCTGTTTTTT. The encoded protein is CASSFTGDTGELFF.

This clonotype was observed many times. The CDR3 protein is CASSVGRGWSTDTQYF. In DNA, the CDR3 is TGTGCCAGCAGCGTAGGACGAGGTTGGAGCACAGATACGCAGTATTTT. The chain recombines TRBV9 with TRBJ2-3; no firm D call. Germline V gene data show CDR1 as SGDLS and CDR2 as YYNGEE. Trimming left V 0 bases short and J 0 bases short, with 11 bases between. The CDR3 totals 16 residues.

This clonotype was seen ten or more times. The gene calls are TRBV20-1 and TRBJ2-7, with TRBD2 as a possible D gene (7 bases). V was cut by 3 bases and J by 0 bases, with 15 bases left in between. There are 15 residues in the CDR3. The germline V gene encodes CDR1 DFQATT and CDR2 SNEGSKA (reference sequence). CDR3: CSASPGGGGSYEQYF. The CDR3 coding sequence is TGCAGTGCTAGCCCCGGGGGAGGGGGCTCCTACGAGCAGTACTTC.

This clonotype showed up just a few times. V is TRBV12-3 or TRBV12-4 and J is TRBJ1-5; no clear D gene. The CDR3 is made up of 14 amino acids. Trimming cost V 3 bases and J 3 bases, with 9 bases left between them. Written as DNA, the CDR3 is TGTGCCAGCAGTTTTTCAGACTACAATCAGCCCCAGCATTTT. Protein product: CASSFSDYNQPQHF.

This clonotype was seen only a few times. The CDR3 loop is CASRDFLITDTQYF. In DNA, the CDR3 is TGCGCCAGCCGGGACTTCCTAATTACAGATACGCAGTATTTT. The chain is built from TRBV10-2 and TRBJ2-3; possibly TRBD2 for D (6 bases). V was clipped by 8 bases and J by 3 bases, with 15 bases between them. The CDR3 covers 14 residues. The germline V gene encodes CDR1 WSHSY and CDR2 SAAADI.

V usage is TRBV12-3 or TRBV12-4 and J usage is TRBJ1-2, with unresolved D. The CDR3 sequence is 11 residues long. Between the trimmed V and J ends, which lost 0 bases and 8 bases, there was a span of 4 bases. CDR3 sequence: CASSLAGGYTF. The CDR3 DNA reads TGTGCCAGCAGTTTAGCGGGAGGCTACACCTTC.

The chain is built from TRBV12-3 or TRBV12-4 and TRBJ2-7; D assignment may be TRBD1 or TRBD2 (5 bases each). The CDR3 is made up of 14 amino acids. V gave up 8 bases and J gave up 4 bases, with 18 bases separating them. Here the CDR3 DNA reads TGTGCCAGCCGCCGGGACCGGTGGAGTTACGAGCAGTACTTC. The encoded protein is CASRRDRWSYEQYF.

There are a few counts of this clonotype. The V and J genes are TRBV5-1 and TRBJ1-2, with TRBD1 matching 10 bases. V shed 0 bases and J 2 bases; nucleotides not matched to a gene: 1. The CDR3 is 15 residues long. Germline lookup yields CDR1 SGHRS and CDR2 YFSETQ. The CDR3 is CASSLATGGNYGYTF. Here the CDR3 DNA reads TGCGCCAGCAGCTTGGCGACAGGGGGCAACTATGGCTACACCTTC.

Regarding this clonotype: One end of the junction is discordant with germline, which a read error may explain. This chain uses TRBV18 with TRBJ2-7; no clear D. The CDR3 spans 15 residues. Per the germline V gene, CDR1 is KGHSH and CDR2 is LQKENI. As DNA, the CDR3 is TGTGTCAGCTCACCACCGGCCCCAGGCCCAGGTCAGCAGTACTTC. Protein product: CVSSPPAPGPGQQYF. The full variable domain, in which reference TRBV18 and TRBJ2-7 provide the parts outside the CDR3, is NAGVMQNPRHLVRRRGQEARLRCSPMKGHSHVYWYRQLPEEGLKFMVYLQKENIIDESGMPKERFSAEFPKEGPSILRIQQVVRGDSAAYFCVSSPPAPGPGQQYFGPGTRLTVT.

The sample holds many counts of this clonotype. The CDR3 spells CASNYGPKSPLHF. The CDR3 coding sequence is TGTGCCAGCAACTATGGACCGAAGTCACCCCTCCACTTT. This chain links TRBV7-3 with TRBJ1-6; no clear D. Germline assignment: CDR1 SGHTA and CDR2 FQGTGA. The V end lost 7 bases, the J end lost 10 bases, and 14 bases lay between the germline ends. The CDR3 sequence is 13 residues long. Based on the CDR3 plus reference TRBV7-3 and TRBJ1-6, the full variable domain is GAGVSQTPSNKVTEKGKYVELRCDPISGHTALYWYRQSLGQGPEFLIYFQGTGAADDSGLPNDRFFAVRPEGSVSTLKIQRTERGDSAVYLCASNYGPKSPLHFGNGTRLTVT.

This clonotype was seen at least ten times. This chain connects TRBV5-1 to TRBJ2-3; a possible D gene is TRBD1 (7 bases). This CDR3 is built from 14 residues. Germline V lookup: CDR1 SGHRS, CDR2 YFSETQ. The V and J ends lost 4 bases and 6 bases respectively, with 15 bases between them. CDR3 protein: CASSQGGTRDTQYF. The CDR3 nucleotides read TGCGCCAGCAGCCAGGGGGGCACGCGGGATACGCAGTATTTT.

The chain's CDR3 is CASSRRDYNYEQYF. The CDR3 DNA reads TGTGCCAGCAGCCGGCGGGACTATAACTACGAGCAGTACTTC. V is TRBV3-1 and J is TRBJ2-7; 7 bases align to TRBD2. CDR1 is LGHDT, CDR2 YNNKEL, per germline (reference sequence). The CDR3 has 14 amino acids. V shed 4 bases, J shed 3 bases, and the junction held 6 bases outside the gene matches.

This clonotype was observed a handful of times. The chain has TRBV10-3 and TRBJ1-5; D is possibly TRBD1 (6 bases). This CDR3 contains 14 residues. The germline V gene has CDR1 ENHRY and CDR2 SYGVKD. With 10 bases removed from V and 0 bases from J, the gap between germline ends came to 13 bases. The chain's CDR3 is CATATGYSNQPQHF. The DNA for the CDR3 is TGTGCCACCGCGACAGGTTATAGCAATCAGCCCCAGCATTTT.

The CDR3 nucleotides are TGCAGTGCTAGAGATCAAGCGACAGGCAATCAGCCCCAGCATTTT. Residues: CSARDQATGNQPQHF. This chain uses TRBV20-1 with TRBJ1-5; D may be TRBD1 (5 bases). Germline V gene sequence: CDR1 DFQATT, CDR2 SNEGSKA (reference sequence). This CDR3 contains 15 residues. The V end was cut by 0 bases, the J end by 2 bases, with 11 bases between.

This chain connects TRBV6-5 to TRBJ2-3; TRBD2 might be the D (5 bases). CDR3 length: 16 amino acids. Germline values: CDR1 MNHEY, CDR2 SVGAGI. Deletions cut 5 bases from V and 1 base from J, with 16 bases between. The CDR3 region is CASSNPDSLRTDTQYF. DNA of the CDR3: TGTGCCAGCAGTAACCCGGACTCACTCCGCACAGATACGCAGTATTTT.

The genes are TRBV6-6 and TRBJ2-1, with no clear D. The CDR3 has 15 amino acids. Per germline, CDR1 MNHNY and CDR2 SVGAGI (reference sequence). With 0 bases removed from V and 6 bases from J, the gap between germline ends came to 12 bases. Here the CDR3 reads CASSYSGWGSNEQFF. The CDR3 DNA follows: TGTGCCAGCAGTTACTCGGGGTGGGGAAGCAATGAGCAGTTCTTC.

This clonotype has a handful of counts. This chain connects TRBV6-5 to TRBJ2-2, with D possibly matching TRBD1 (5 bases). CDR3 length: 14 residues. The germline V gene has CDR1 MNHEY and CDR2 SVGAGI. V shed 6 bases and J shed 8 bases, with 16 bases lying between them. CDR3 amino acids: CASRLPLGAGELFF. The CDR3 nucleotides are TGTGCCAGCAGACTACCGTTAGGGGCTGGGGAGCTGTTTTTT.

There are a few counts of this clonotype. J is TRBJ2-2 and V is TRBV28, with TRBD2 matching 10 bases. Germline assignment: CDR1 MDHEN and CDR2 SYDVKM. V shed 2 bases, J shed 5 bases, and the junction held 5 bases outside the gene matches. This CDR3 comprises 16 residues. The CDR3 is CASSLRLAGVTGELFF. CDR3 DNA sequence: TGTGCCAGCAGTTTAAGGCTAGCGGGGGTGACCGGGGAGCTGTTTTTT. The whole variable domain, remainder taken from reference TRBV28 and TRBJ2-2, is DVKVTQSSRYLVKRTGEKVFLECVQDMDHENMFWYRQDPGLGLRLIYFSYDVKMKEKGDIPEGYSVSREKKERFSLILESASTNQTSMYLCASSLRLAGVTGELFFGEGSRLTVL.

A few counts support this clonotype. The chain carries TRBV20-1 and TRBJ1-6; D is ambiguous. Germline loops: CDR1 DFQATT, CDR2 SNEGSKA (reference sequence). The germline V and J ends were trimmed by 0 bases and 10 bases, with 10 bases remaining between them. This CDR3 region has 13 residues. The CDR3 reads CSAREGGGSPLHF. The CDR3 region has the DNA TGCAGTGCTAGAGAGGGAGGAGGATCACCCCTCCACTTT.

Only a few counts were recorded for this clonotype. The gene calls are TRBV25-1 and TRBJ1-1; D possibly corresponds to TRBD1 (5 bases). This CDR3 contains 16 residues. Germline CDR1 is MGHDK and CDR2 is SYGVNS. The V end lost 3 bases, the J end lost 5 bases, and 19 bases lay between the germline ends. The CDR3 region is CASSDSIDGGDTEAFF. Written as DNA, the CDR3 is TGTGCCAGCAGTGATTCGATTGACGGGGGGGATACTGAAGCTTTCTTT.

The rearrangement joins TRBV6-6 to TRBJ1-2; D is ambiguous. CDR1 is MNHNY, CDR2 SVGAGI, per germline (reference sequence). This CDR3 has 13 residues. V was pared by 4 bases and J by 4 bases, with 10 bases between. The CDR3, as DNA: TGTGCCAGCAGTTTGGGCAGTCGCTATGGCTACACCTTC. This sequence encodes CASSLGSRYGYTF.

This clonotype was seen ten or more times. This rearrangement joins TRBV7-9 to TRBJ2-7, with 7 bases matching TRBD1. The CDR3 sequence is 14 residues long. Germline CDR1 reads SEHNR; CDR2 reads FQNEAQ (reference sequence). The J segment lost 5 bases and the V segment lost 5 bases, leaving 9 bases of the junction unmatched. The CDR3 coding sequence is TGTGCCAGCAGCACTGGGGACAGCCTAAACGAGCAGTACTTC. Its translation is CASSTGDSLNEQYF.

The chain recombines TRBV5-5 with TRBJ1-6; TRBD1 matches at 7 bases. CDR1 and CDR2 (germline): SGHKS, YYEKEE (reference sequence). CDR3 length: 14 residues. J was trimmed by 7 bases and V by 4 bases; bases with no gene match: 5. CDR3 sequence reads: CASSRGRTNSPLHF. DNA of the CDR3: TGTGCCAGCAGCAGGGGGCGAACGAATTCACCCCTCCACTTT.

The CDR3, as DNA: TGTGCCAGCAGCCCAGGCGGGGGGCATAGCAATCAGCCCCAGCATTTT. Its protein product is CASSPGGGHSNQPQHF. The V call is TRBV7-8, the J call TRBJ1-5; perhaps TRBD1 as D (6 bases). The CDR3 runs to 16 residues. CDR1 is SGHVS and CDR2 is FQNEAQ in the germline V gene. Trimming removed 5 bases at V and 0 bases at J, with 14 bases between.

Points on this clonotype: Since a much larger clone is just one base distant, this may be a read error. This chain uses TRBV5-1 with TRBJ1-1; tentative D call: TRBD1 (5 bases). This CDR3 has 14 amino acids. The germline V gene encodes CDR1 SGHRS and CDR2 YFSETQ. The CDR3 bases are TGCACCAGCAGCTTGGGGGACTCTCGAGATGAAGCTTTCTTT. This sequence encodes CTSSLGDSRDEAFF.